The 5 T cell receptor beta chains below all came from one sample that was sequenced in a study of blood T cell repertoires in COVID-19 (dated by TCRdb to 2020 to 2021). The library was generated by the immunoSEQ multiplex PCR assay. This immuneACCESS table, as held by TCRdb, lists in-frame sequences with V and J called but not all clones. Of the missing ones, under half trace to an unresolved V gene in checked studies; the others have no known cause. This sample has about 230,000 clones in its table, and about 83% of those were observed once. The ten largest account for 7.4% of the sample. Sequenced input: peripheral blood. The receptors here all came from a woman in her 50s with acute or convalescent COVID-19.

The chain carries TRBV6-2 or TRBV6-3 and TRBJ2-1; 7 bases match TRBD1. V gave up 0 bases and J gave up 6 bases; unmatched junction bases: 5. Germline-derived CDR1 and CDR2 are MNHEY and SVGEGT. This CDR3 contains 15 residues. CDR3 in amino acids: CASSYSPAGGNEQFF. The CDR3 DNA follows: TGTGCCAGCAGTTACTCGCCGGCAGGGGGCAATGAGCAGTTCTTC.

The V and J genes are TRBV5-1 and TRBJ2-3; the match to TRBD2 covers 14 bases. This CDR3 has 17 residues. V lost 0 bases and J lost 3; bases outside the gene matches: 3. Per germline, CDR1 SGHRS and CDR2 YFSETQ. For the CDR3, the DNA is TGCGCCAGCAGCTTGGGACTAGCGGGGGGGCCAACAGATACGCAGTATTTT. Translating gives CASSLGLAGGPTDTQYF.

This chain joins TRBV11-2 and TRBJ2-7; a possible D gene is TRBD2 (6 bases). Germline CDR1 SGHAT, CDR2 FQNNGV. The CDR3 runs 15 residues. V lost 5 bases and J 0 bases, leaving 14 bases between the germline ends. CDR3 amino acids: CASSMVAGSSYEQYF. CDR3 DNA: TGTGCCAGCAGCATGGTGGCGGGAAGCTCCTACGAGCAGTACTTC. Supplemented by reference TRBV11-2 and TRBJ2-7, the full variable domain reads EAGVAQSPRYKIIEKRQSVAFWCNPISGHATLYWYQQILGQGPKLLIQFQNNGVVDDSQLPKDRFSAERLKGVDSTLKIQPAKLEDSAVYLCASSMVAGSSYEQYFGPGTRLTVT.

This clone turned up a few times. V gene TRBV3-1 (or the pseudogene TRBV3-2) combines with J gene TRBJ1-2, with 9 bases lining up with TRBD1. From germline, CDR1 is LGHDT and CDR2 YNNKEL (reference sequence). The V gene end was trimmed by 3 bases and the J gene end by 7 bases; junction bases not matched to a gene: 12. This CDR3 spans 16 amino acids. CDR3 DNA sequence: TGTGCCAGCAGCCATCCCACCGGGACAGGGAATAGTGGCTACACCTTC. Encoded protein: CASSHPTGTGNSGYTF.

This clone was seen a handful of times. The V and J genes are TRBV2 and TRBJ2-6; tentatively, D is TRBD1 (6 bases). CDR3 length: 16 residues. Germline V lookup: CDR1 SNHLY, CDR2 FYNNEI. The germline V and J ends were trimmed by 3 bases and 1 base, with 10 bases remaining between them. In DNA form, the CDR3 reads TGTGCCAGCAGTGACCCTACAGGGTCTGGGGCCAACGTCCTGACTTTC. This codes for CASSDPTGSGANVLTF.